Listed below are T cell receptor beta chains from one sample, sequenced in a study of blood T cell repertoires in COVID-19. Libraries were prepared by immunoSEQ multiplex PCR; TCRdb keeps only in-frame clonotypes and omits some of them. The data show fewer than 200,000 clones, 80% to 90% seen once. Sequencing was done on a sample of peripheral blood. Receptor source: a woman in her sixties or seventies who had recovered from COVID-19. Each CDR3 is given with its conserved first and last residue. D genes are given only for firm matches. Size tells how often a clone was seen (once, few, many) or the class of an expanded clone, and some rows leave it out.

v_gene: TRBV5-1; d_gene: NA; len: 13; abundance: once; j_gene: TRBJ1-1; CDR3nt: TGCGCCAGCCAAACCATGCGAGACACTGAAGCTTTCTTT; CDR3aa: CASQTMRDTEAFF
v_gene: TRBV11-2; d_gene: TRBD2; len: 16; abundance: NA; j_gene: TRBJ2-3; CDR3nt: TGTGCCAGCAGCCGCGGGTGGCTAGCGGACACAGATACGCAGTATTTT; CDR3aa: CASSRGWLADTDTQYF
v_gene: TRBV6-4; d_gene: NA; len: 13; abundance: NA; j_gene: TRBJ1-1; CDR3nt: TGTGCCAGCAGCCGGGACTTGAACACTGAAGCTTTCTTT; CDR3aa: CASSRDLNTEAFF
v_gene: TRBV4-1; d_gene: TRBD2; len: 15; abundance: NA; j_gene: TRBJ2-3; CDR3nt: TGCGCCAGCAGCCAGGGCCGGCGCGGGGGGGATACGCAGTATTTT; CDR3aa: CASSQGRRGGDTQYF
v_gene: TRBV19; d_gene: TRBD1; len: 15; abundance: NA; j_gene: TRBJ1-5; CDR3nt: TGTGCCAGTAGTCCCCGGACAGGGACCAATCAGCCCCAGCATTTT; CDR3aa: CASSPRTGTNQPQHF
v_gene: TRBV6-4; d_gene: NA; len: 12; abundance: NA; j_gene: TRBJ1-1; CDR3nt: TGTGCCAGCAGTGACGGTGGGAGGCAAGCTTTCTTT; CDR3aa: CASSDGGRQAFF
v_gene: TRBV7-2; d_gene: NA; len: 17; abundance: NA; j_gene: TRBJ1-4; CDR3nt: TGTGCCAGCAGCTTAGGGGCAAGCAGGGCTAGTGGTGAAAAACTGTTTTTT; CDR3aa: CASSLGASRASGEKLFF
v_gene: TRBV3-1/TRBV3-2; d_gene: TRBD2; len: 19; abundance: NA; j_gene: TRBJ2-1; CDR3nt: TGTGCCAGCAGCCACCCCCAACTAGCGGGAGGGCCGTTTAGGAATGAGCAGTTCTTC; CDR3aa: CASSHPQLAGGPFRNEQFF
v_gene: TRBV12-2; d_gene: NA; len: 18; abundance: once; j_gene: TRBJ2-7; CDR3nt: TGTGCAAGTCGCTTAAGTCTTGAATTGGGGACTAAGGATTACGAGCAGTACTTC; CDR3aa: CASRLSLELGTKDYEQYF
v_gene: TRBV5-1; d_gene: NA; len: 13; abundance: NA; j_gene: TRBJ1-2; CDR3nt: TGCGCCAGCAGCTTGCCCCGGGGGGCTGGCTACACCTTC; CDR3aa: CASSLPRGAGYTF
v_gene: TRBV11-1; d_gene: NA; len: 19; abundance: NA; j_gene: TRBJ2-6; CDR3nt: TGTGCCAGCAGCTTAGCGCGCGGGCCCCTATTTGGTGGGGCCAACGTCCTGACTTTC; CDR3aa: CASSLARGPLFGGANVLTF
v_gene: TRBV5-1; d_gene: NA; len: 14; abundance: NA; j_gene: TRBJ1-1; CDR3nt: TGCGCCAGCAGCACGGGACTCCCGAGGACTGAAGCTTTCTTT; CDR3aa: CASSTGLPRTEAFF
v_gene: TRBV5-4; d_gene: NA; len: 15; abundance: NA; j_gene: TRBJ2-3; CDR3nt: TGTGCCAGCAGCTTGTCGTGGACTTCCCAGGATACGCAGTATTTT; CDR3aa: CASSLSWTSQDTQYF
v_gene: TRBV7-2; d_gene: TRBD1; len: 14; abundance: NA; j_gene: TRBJ1-2; CDR3nt: TGTGCCAGCAGCAAACTCAGGGGGCCCGGTGGCTACACCTTC; CDR3aa: CASSKLRGPGGYTF
v_gene: TRBV18; d_gene: NA; len: 14; abundance: once; j_gene: TRBJ1-2; CDR3nt: TGTGCCAGCTCACCACCGGGGGCCATATATGGCTACACCTTC; CDR3aa: CASSPPGAIYGYTF
v_gene: TRBV6-5; d_gene: TRBD2; len: 15; abundance: NA; j_gene: TRBJ2-7; CDR3nt: TGTGCCAGCAGTCCCCGGACTAGCGGTTCCTACGAGCAGTACTTC; CDR3aa: CASSPRTSGSYEQYF
v_gene: TRBV19; d_gene: NA; len: 10; abundance: NA; j_gene: TRBJ1-1; CDR3nt: TGTGCCACCAGGGGCACTGAAGCTTTCTTT; CDR3aa: CATRGTEAFF
v_gene: TRBV21-1; d_gene: NA; len: 12; abundance: NA; j_gene: TRBJ2-7; CDR3nt: TGTGCCCCCCGGGGGAGGCCCTCCGAGCAGTACTTC; CDR3aa: CAPRGRPSEQYF
v_gene: TRBV6-6; d_gene: NA; len: 14; abundance: few; j_gene: TRBJ1-1; CDR3nt: TGTGCCAGCACCCGACCCCGACAGAACACTGAAGCTTTCTTT; CDR3aa: CASTRPRQNTEAFF
v_gene: TRBV5-1; d_gene: NA; len: 16; abundance: NA; j_gene: TRBJ2-7; CDR3nt: TGCGCCAGCAGCTTGCCAAGGGGCCGTAGCTCCTACGAGCAGTACTTC; CDR3aa: CASSLPRGRSSYEQYF
v_gene: TRBV12-3/TRBV12-4; d_gene: NA; len: 11; abundance: NA; j_gene: TRBJ2-1; CDR3nt: TGTGCCAGCAGTTTTGGGCATGAGCAGTTCTTC; CDR3aa: CASSFGHEQFF
v_gene: TRBV6-5; d_gene: NA; len: 14; abundance: NA; j_gene: TRBJ1-4; CDR3nt: TGTGCCAGCAGTTACTTTGCGGCGGATGAAAAACTGTTTTTT; CDR3aa: CASSYFAADEKLFF
v_gene: TRBV12-3/TRBV12-4; d_gene: NA; len: 13; abundance: NA; j_gene: TRBJ1-1; CDR3nt: TGTGCCAGCGGGCCTTCGAGGGACACTGAAGCTTTCTTT; CDR3aa: CASGPSRDTEAFF
v_gene: TRBV4-1; d_gene: NA; len: 15; abundance: NA; j_gene: TRBJ2-1; CDR3nt: TGCGCCAGCAGCCAAGTGGTGGCTAGTCCCAATGAGCAGTTCTTC; CDR3aa: CASSQVVASPNEQFF
v_gene: TRBV3-1/TRBV3-2; d_gene: NA; len: 13; abundance: NA; j_gene: TRBJ1-4; CDR3nt: TGTGCCAGCAGCCCCACTCGGAGTGAAAAACTGTTTTTT; CDR3aa: CASSPTRSEKLFF
v_gene: TRBV5-1; d_gene: TRBD1; len: 16; abundance: NA; j_gene: TRBJ2-5; CDR3nt: TGCGCCAGCAGCCCACTGACAGGGTCCACGGGGGAGACCCAGTACTTC; CDR3aa: CASSPLTGSTGETQYF
v_gene: TRBV6-2/TRBV6-3; d_gene: NA; len: 14; abundance: NA; j_gene: TRBJ1-4; CDR3nt: TGTGCCAGCAGCCACAGGCGGAGTAATGAAAAACTGTTTTTT; CDR3aa: CASSHRRSNEKLFF
v_gene: TRBV29-1; d_gene: TRBD1; len: 12; abundance: NA; j_gene: TRBJ2-7; CDR3nt: TGCAGCGTCCCCGACCCGACAGGGGAGCAGTACTTC; CDR3aa: CSVPDPTGEQYF
v_gene: TRBV2; d_gene: TRBD1; len: 11; abundance: NA; j_gene: TRBJ2-1; CDR3nt: TGTGCCAGCAGACGGACAGGGGGTGAGTTCTTC; CDR3aa: CASRRTGGEFF
v_gene: TRBV18; d_gene: NA; len: 16; abundance: NA; j_gene: TRBJ2-2; CDR3nt: TGTGCCAGCTCCCAGGCTAGCGTTGCGAACACCGGGGAGCTGTTTTTT; CDR3aa: CASSQASVANTGELFF
v_gene: TRBV9; d_gene: NA; len: 18; abundance: NA; j_gene: TRBJ1-3; CDR3nt: TGTGCCAGCAGCGCCGAGGGAGGGGGTGGTTCGGCAGGAAACACCATATATTTT; CDR3aa: CASSAEGGGGSAGNTIYF
v_gene: TRBV4-2; d_gene: TRBD2; len: 16; abundance: many; j_gene: TRBJ2-5; CDR3nt: TGTGCCAGCAGCCAAACCCACGGGAGGGTGGGAGAGACCCAGTACTTC; CDR3aa: CASSQTHGRVGETQYF
v_gene: TRBV3-1/TRBV3-2; d_gene: NA; len: 14; abundance: NA; j_gene: TRBJ2-2; CDR3nt: TGTGCCAGCAGCCGGGGACAAGCAGGCGGGGAGCTGTTTTTT; CDR3aa: CASSRGQAGGELFF
v_gene: TRBV19; d_gene: NA; len: 14; abundance: NA; j_gene: TRBJ1-5; CDR3nt: TGTGCCAGCAAATGGGAGGCACGGAGTCTGCCCCAGCATTTT; CDR3aa: CASKWEARSLPQHF
v_gene: TRBV20-1; d_gene: TRBD1; len: 16; abundance: NA; j_gene: TRBJ2-3; CDR3nt: TGCAGTGCTAGTAGACAGGGTGGGGGAAACACAGATACGCAGTATTTT; CDR3aa: CSASRQGGGNTDTQYF
v_gene: TRBV18; d_gene: NA; len: 12; abundance: NA; j_gene: TRBJ2-7; CDR3nt: TGTGCCAGCTCACCATCTCAGGGGGAGCAGTACTTC; CDR3aa: CASSPSQGEQYF
v_gene: TRBV7-9; d_gene: NA; len: 13; abundance: NA; j_gene: TRBJ2-1; CDR3nt: TGTGCCAGCAGCTTAACAGGTGGGAATGAGCAGTTCTTC; CDR3aa: CASSLTGGNEQFF
v_gene: TRBV28; d_gene: TRBD2; len: 15; abundance: NA; j_gene: TRBJ2-1; CDR3nt: TGTGCCAGCAGTCCCCTTAGGCGGGAGGGCCTCCGGCAGTTCTTC; CDR3aa: CASSPLRREGLRQFF
v_gene: TRBV11-2; d_gene: TRBD1; len: 14; abundance: NA; j_gene: TRBJ2-5; CDR3nt: TGTGCCAGCAGCCCTGGGACAGGGGAAGAGACCCAGTACTTC; CDR3aa: CASSPGTGEETQYF
v_gene: TRBV18; d_gene: NA; len: 15; abundance: NA; j_gene: TRBJ2-5; CDR3nt: TGTGCCAGCTCACGAGGGCCGGACAGACAAGAGACCCAGTACTTC; CDR3aa: CASSRGPDRQETQYF
v_gene: TRBV9; d_gene: TRBD2; len: 15; abundance: NA; j_gene: TRBJ2-7; CDR3nt: TGTGCCAGCAGCGTAGTGGCTAGCGGGAGGGGAGAGCAGTACTTC; CDR3aa: CASSVVASGRGEQYF
v_gene: TRBV7-6; d_gene: NA; len: 16; abundance: NA; j_gene: TRBJ2-2; CDR3nt: TGTGCCAGCAGCTTAGCGTGGGGCAGGGCTAGCGGGGAGCTGTTTTTT; CDR3aa: CASSLAWGRASGELFF
v_gene: TRBV10-3; d_gene: TRBD2; len: 17; abundance: NA; j_gene: TRBJ2-2; CDR3nt: TGTGCCATCAGTGAGTCTGGGCTAGCGGATTACACCGGGGAGCTGTTTTTT; CDR3aa: CAISESGLADYTGELFF
v_gene: TRBV6-6; d_gene: TRBD1; len: 13; abundance: few; j_gene: TRBJ1-3; CDR3nt: TGTGCCAGCAATCAGGGGGCTGGAAACACCATATATTTT; CDR3aa: CASNQGAGNTIYF
v_gene: TRBV4-2; d_gene: TRBD2; len: 16; abundance: NA; j_gene: TRBJ2-3; CDR3nt: TGTGCCAGCAGACGCCGCCTAGCGGAGAGCACAGATACGCAGTATTTT; CDR3aa: CASRRRLAESTDTQYF
v_gene: TRBV6-1; d_gene: NA; len: 19; abundance: NA; j_gene: TRBJ1-5; CDR3nt: TGTGCCAGCAGTGAAAGGGTTGGGGGCCCGGGTGGAAGGGATCAGCCCCAGCATTTT; CDR3aa: CASSERVGGPGGRDQPQHF
v_gene: TRBV30; d_gene: NA; len: 13; abundance: NA; j_gene: TRBJ1-2; CDR3nt: TGTGCCTGGTACTCGCGGGGGTTTAATGGCTACACCTTC; CDR3aa: CAWYSRGFNGYTF
v_gene: TRBV19; d_gene: TRBD2; len: 15; abundance: NA; j_gene: TRBJ2-3; CDR3nt: TGTGCCAGTAAGCTAGCGGGAGGTCCCCCAGATACGCAGTATTTT; CDR3aa: CASKLAGGPPDTQYF
v_gene: TRBV19; d_gene: NA; len: 14; abundance: few; j_gene: TRBJ1-1; CDR3nt: TGTGCCAGTAGTATACCTAGGGGGAACACTGAAGCTTTCTTT; CDR3aa: CASSIPRGNTEAFF
v_gene: TRBV5-1; d_gene: TRBD2; len: 14; abundance: NA; j_gene: TRBJ2-1; CDR3nt: TGCGCCAGCAGCTATGCGGGGGGCGGAGATGAGCAGTTCTTC; CDR3aa: CASSYAGGGDEQFF
v_gene: TRBV4-1; d_gene: NA; len: 15; abundance: NA; j_gene: TRBJ1-5; CDR3nt: TGCGCCAGCAGCCCGACTCCATATAGCAATCAGCCCCAGCATTTT; CDR3aa: CASSPTPYSNQPQHF